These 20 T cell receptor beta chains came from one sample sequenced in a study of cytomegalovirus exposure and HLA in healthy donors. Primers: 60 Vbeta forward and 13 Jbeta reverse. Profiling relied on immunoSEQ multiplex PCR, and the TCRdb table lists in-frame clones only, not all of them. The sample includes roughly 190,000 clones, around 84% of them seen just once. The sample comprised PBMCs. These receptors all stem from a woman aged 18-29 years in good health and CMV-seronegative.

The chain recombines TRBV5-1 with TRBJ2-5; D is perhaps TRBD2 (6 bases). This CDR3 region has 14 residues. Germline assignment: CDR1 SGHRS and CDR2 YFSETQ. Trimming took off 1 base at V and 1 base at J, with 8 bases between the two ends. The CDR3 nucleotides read TGCGCCAGCAGCTTGATGGGGGGCCAAGAGACCCAGTACTTC. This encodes CASSLMGGQETQYF.

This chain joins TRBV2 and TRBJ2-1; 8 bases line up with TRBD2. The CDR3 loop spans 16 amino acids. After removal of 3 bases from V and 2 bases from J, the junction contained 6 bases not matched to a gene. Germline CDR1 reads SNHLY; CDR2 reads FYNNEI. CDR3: CASSDGSGRAYNEQFF. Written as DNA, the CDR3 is TGTGCCAGCAGTGATGGGTCCGGGAGGGCCTACAATGAGCAGTTCTTC. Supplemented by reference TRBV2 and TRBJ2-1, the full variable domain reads EPEVTQTPSHQVTQMGQEVILRCVPISNHLYFYWYRQILGQKVEFLVSFYNNEISEKSEIFDDQFSVERPDGSNFTLKIRSTKLEDSAMYFCASSDGSGRAYNEQFFGPGTRLTVL.

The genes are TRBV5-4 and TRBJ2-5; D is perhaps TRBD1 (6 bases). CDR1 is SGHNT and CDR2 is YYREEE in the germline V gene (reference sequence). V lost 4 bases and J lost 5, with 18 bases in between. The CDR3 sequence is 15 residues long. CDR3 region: CASSPGPGEWETQYF. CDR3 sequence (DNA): TGTGCCAGCAGCCCTGGTCCAGGGGAGTGGGAGACCCAGTACTTC.

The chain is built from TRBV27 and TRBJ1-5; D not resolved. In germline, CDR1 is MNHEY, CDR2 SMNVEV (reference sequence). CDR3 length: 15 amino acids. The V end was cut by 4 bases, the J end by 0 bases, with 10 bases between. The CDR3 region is CASSWAPYSNQPQHF. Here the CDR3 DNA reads TGTGCCAGCAGTTGGGCACCCTATAGCAATCAGCCCCAGCATTTT.

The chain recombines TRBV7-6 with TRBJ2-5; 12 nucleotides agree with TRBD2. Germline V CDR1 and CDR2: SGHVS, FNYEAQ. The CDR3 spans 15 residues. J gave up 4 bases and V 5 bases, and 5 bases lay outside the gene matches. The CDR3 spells CASSPTSGRRETQYF. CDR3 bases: TGTGCCAGCAGCCCAACTAGCGGGAGGAGAGAGACCCAGTACTTC.

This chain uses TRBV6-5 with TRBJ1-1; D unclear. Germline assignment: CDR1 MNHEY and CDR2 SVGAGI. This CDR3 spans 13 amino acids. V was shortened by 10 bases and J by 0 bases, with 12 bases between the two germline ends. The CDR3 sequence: CATTGRVNTEAFF. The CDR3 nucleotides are TGTGCCACCACCGGGCGGGTGAACACTGAAGCTTTCTTT.

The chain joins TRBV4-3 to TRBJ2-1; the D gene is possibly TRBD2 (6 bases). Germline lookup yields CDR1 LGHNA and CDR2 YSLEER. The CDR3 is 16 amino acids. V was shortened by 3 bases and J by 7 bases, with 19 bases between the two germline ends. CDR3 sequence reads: CASSQNLAIKGNEQFF. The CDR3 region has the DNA TGCGCCAGCAGCCAGAACCTAGCGATAAAGGGGAATGAGCAGTTCTTC.

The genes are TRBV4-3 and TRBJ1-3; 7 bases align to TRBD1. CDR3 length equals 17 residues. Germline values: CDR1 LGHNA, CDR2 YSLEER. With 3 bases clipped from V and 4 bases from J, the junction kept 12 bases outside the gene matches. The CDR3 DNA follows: TGCGCCAGCAGCCAGCGACCCCCGGGACAGAGGGGAAACACCATATATTTT. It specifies CASSQRPPGQRGNTIYF.

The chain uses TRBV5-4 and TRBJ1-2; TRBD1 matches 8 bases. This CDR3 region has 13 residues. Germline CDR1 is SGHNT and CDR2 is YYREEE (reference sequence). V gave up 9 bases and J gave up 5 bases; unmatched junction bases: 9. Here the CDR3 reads CATTTGGNYGYTF. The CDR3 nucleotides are TGTGCCACTACCACAGGGGGAAATTATGGCTACACCTTC.

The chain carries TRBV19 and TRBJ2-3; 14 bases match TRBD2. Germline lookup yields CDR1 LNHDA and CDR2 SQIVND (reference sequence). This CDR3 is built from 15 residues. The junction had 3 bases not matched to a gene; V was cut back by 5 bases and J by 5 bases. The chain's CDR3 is CASSLGLAGGDTQYF. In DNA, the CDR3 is TGTGCCAGTAGTCTAGGACTAGCGGGGGGAGATACGCAGTATTTT.

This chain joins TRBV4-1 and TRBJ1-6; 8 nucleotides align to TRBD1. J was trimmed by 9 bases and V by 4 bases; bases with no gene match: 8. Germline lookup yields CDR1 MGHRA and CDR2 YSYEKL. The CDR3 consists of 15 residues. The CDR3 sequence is CASSLTVDRASPLHF. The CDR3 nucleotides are TGCGCCAGCAGCCTGACCGTGGACAGGGCTTCACCCCTCCACTTT.

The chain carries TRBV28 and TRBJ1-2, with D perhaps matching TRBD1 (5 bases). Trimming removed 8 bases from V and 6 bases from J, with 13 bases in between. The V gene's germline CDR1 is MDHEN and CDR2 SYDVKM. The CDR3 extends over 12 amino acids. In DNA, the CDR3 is TGTGCCAGCTTTTATCCGGGGGATGGCTACACCTTC. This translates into CASFYPGDGYTF.

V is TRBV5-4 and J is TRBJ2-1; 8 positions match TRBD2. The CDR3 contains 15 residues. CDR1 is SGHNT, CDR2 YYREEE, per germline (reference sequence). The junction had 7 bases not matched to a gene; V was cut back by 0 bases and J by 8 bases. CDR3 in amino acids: CASSLVAGGGDEQFF. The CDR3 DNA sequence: TGTGCCAGCAGCTTGGTGGCGGGGGGAGGCGATGAGCAGTTCTTC.

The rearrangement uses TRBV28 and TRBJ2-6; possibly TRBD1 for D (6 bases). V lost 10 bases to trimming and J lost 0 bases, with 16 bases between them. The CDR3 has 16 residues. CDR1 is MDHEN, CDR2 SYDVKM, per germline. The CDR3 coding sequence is TGTGCCATCTCCAGGGGAGTAACCTCTGGGGCCAACGTCCTGACTTTC. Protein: CAISRGVTSGANVLTF.

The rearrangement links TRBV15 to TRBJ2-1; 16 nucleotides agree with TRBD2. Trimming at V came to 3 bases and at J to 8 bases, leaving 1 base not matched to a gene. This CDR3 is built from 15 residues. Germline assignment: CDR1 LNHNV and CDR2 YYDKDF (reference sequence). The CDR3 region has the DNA TGTGCCACCAGCAGGGGACTAGCGGGAGGGGATGAGCAGTTCTTC. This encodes CATSRGLAGGDEQFF.

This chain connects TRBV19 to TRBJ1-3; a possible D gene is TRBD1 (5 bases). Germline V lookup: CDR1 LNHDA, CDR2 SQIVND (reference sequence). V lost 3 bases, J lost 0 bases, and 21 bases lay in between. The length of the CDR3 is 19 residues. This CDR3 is CASSIGGSGPLSSGNTIYF. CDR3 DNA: TGTGCCAGTAGTATTGGAGGGTCAGGGCCCCTTAGCTCTGGAAACACCATATATTTT.

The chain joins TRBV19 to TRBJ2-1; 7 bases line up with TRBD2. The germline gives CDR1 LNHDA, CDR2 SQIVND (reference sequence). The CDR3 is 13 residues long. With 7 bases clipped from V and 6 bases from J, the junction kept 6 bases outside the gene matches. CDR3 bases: TGTGCCAGTAAGGTCGCTAGCGGCAATGAGCAGTTCTTC. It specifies CASKVASGNEQFF.

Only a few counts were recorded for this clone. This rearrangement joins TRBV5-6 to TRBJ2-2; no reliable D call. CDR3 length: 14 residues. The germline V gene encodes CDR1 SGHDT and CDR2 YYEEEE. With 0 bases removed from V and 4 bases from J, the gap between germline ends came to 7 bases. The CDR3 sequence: CASSLGGRTGELFF. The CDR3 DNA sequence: TGTGCCAGCAGCTTGGGTGGGCGCACCGGGGAGCTGTTTTTT.

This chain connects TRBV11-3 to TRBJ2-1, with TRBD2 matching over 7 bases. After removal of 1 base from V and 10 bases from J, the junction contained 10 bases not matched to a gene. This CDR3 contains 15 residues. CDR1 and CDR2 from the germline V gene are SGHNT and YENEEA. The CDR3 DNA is TGTGCCAGCAGCTTAGCACGGAGGGAGGGCCGCGAGCAGTTCTTC. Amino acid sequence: CASSLARREGREQFF.

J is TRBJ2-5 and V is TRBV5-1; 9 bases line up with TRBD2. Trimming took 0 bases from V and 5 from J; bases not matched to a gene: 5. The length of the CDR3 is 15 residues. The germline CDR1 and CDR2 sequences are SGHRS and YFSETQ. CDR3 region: CASSLDLAGVETQYF. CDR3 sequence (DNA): TGCGCCAGCAGCTTGGATTTAGCGGGGGTGGAGACCCAGTACTTC.